Listed below are T cell receptor beta chains from one sample, sequenced in a study of identical twins. TCRdb reprocessed the 5' RACE reads via MiXCR and lists one record per CDR3 protein. The table has 350,000 to 600,000 distinct CDR3 sequences, 11% to 15% seen once; the top ten hold roughly 0.56%. The sample was also reused in another study, on yellow fever vaccine responses in identical twins.

Sample: CD4+ T cells sorted from blood. These receptors were obtained from a woman aged 18-29 years in good health. Both conserved end residues are part of each CDR3. A D gene is named only where the DNA matches it firmly. The size of a clone is reported for some rows only, either as once, few or many, or as a class for expanded clones.

V: TRBV6-5
size: few
D: TRBD2
J: TRBJ2-3
DNA: TGTGCCAGCAGTTCCGGGCCGACTAGCGGGGACGGTACGCAGTATTTT
CDR3: CASSSGPTSGDGTQYF

V: TRBV11-2
size: .
D: .
J: TRBJ2-2
DNA: TGTGCCAGCACCTGGGCGGCGAACACCGGGGAGCTGTTTTTT
CDR3: CASTWAANTGELFF

V: TRBV6-2/TRBV6-3
size: .
D: .
J: TRBJ2-3
DNA: TGTGCCAGCAGTTACGTTTCCCAGAATACGCAGTATTTT
CDR3: CASSYVSQNTQYF

V: TRBV3-1
size: few
D: .
J: TRBJ1-1
DNA: TGTGCCAGCAGCCAAGGGGGGCTTGGGGGAATGGGGAACACTGAAGCTTTCTTT
CDR3: CASSQGGLGGMGNTEAFF

V: TRBV7-2
size: few
D: TRBD2
J: TRBJ2-1
DNA: TGTGCCAGCAGCCCAAGGACTAGCGGGGTCTATGAGCAGTTCTTC
CDR3: CASSPRTSGVYEQFF

V: TRBV20-1
size: .
D: .
J: TRBJ2-1
DNA: TGCAGTGCGGGCGGGACCAACTACAATGAGCAGTTCTTC
CDR3: CSAGGTNYNEQFF

V: TRBV7-2
size: .
D: .
J: TRBJ2-3
DNA: TGTGCCAGCAGCCTACGAGTCCCTACAGATACGCAGTATTTT
CDR3: CASSLRVPTDTQYF

V: TRBV12-3/TRBV12-4
size: few
D: TRBD1
J: TRBJ2-3
DNA: TGTGCCAGCGCAACCCGACAGGGGGCCACAGATACGCAGTATTTT
CDR3: CASATRQGATDTQYF

V: TRBV12-3/TRBV12-4
size: many
D: .
J: TRBJ1-1
DNA: TGTGCCAGCAGGAAGGGAAACGAAAACACTGAAGCTTTCTTT
CDR3: CASRKGNENTEAFF

V: TRBV24-1
size: few
D: .
J: TRBJ2-3
DNA: TGTGCCACCAGTGATATACGACCCGATCAGGGGCTCACAGATACGCAGTATTTT
CDR3: CATSDIRPDQGLTDTQYF

V: TRBV12-3/TRBV12-4
size: .
D: .
J: TRBJ2-1
DNA: TGTGCCAGCAGTTCCACAGGGAGACCCAACAATGAGCAGTTCTTC
CDR3: CASSSTGRPNNEQFF

V: TRBV4-2
size: .
D: TRBD1
J: TRBJ2-1
DNA: TGTGCCAGCAGCCACCAGACAGGGGGAAGTTCTAGCAATGAGCAGTTCTTC
CDR3: CASSHQTGGSSSNEQFF

V: TRBV3-1
size: .
D: .
J: TRBJ2-1
DNA: TGTGCCAGCAGCCCGCCCACCTACAATGAGCAGTTCTTC
CDR3: CASSPPTYNEQFF

V: TRBV7-9
size: few
D: .
J: TRBJ1-6
DNA: TGTGCCAGCAGCCAAGCCGGAGATTCACCCCTCCACTTT
CDR3: CASSQAGDSPLHF

V: TRBV20-1
size: .
D: TRBD2
J: TRBJ2-5
DNA: TGCAGTGCTAGAGATCCAGCGGGAGGGACCCAAGAGACCCAGTACTTC
CDR3: CSARDPAGGTQETQYF

V: TRBV10-3
size: few
D: .
J: TRBJ2-5
DNA: TGTGCCATCAGTGAGGGGGGGGTCCTCGGGGACAGCTTTTACTTC
CDR3: CAISEGGVLGDSFYF

V: TRBV24-1
size: few
D: .
J: TRBJ2-1
DNA: TGTGCCACCAGTGATACGCCCAAAATTCTACAGGGTAAACGACACAATGAGCAGTTCTTC
CDR3: CATSDTPKILQGKRHNEQFF

V: TRBV15
size: few
D: TRBD1
J: TRBJ2-7
DNA: TGTGCCACCAGCAGGACAGGGGGGTCGGAGCAGTACTTC
CDR3: CATSRTGGSEQYF

V: TRBV24-1
size: few
D: .
J: TRBJ2-5
DNA: TGTGCCACCAGTGGCCGAAGCGGAGGGGCTACCCAAGAGACCCAGTACTTC
CDR3: CATSGRSGGATQETQYF

V: TRBV10-3
size: many
D: .
J: TRBJ2-3
DNA: TGTGCCATCACGGGGCTAAGCACAGATACGCAGTATTTT
CDR3: CAITGLSTDTQYF

V: TRBV5-5
size: .
D: TRBD1
J: TRBJ1-4
DNA: TGTGCCAGCAGCGTCCGAAACCTCGACAGGGTTAATGAAAAACTGTTTTTT
CDR3: CASSVRNLDRVNEKLFF

V: TRBV25-1
size: .
D: .
J: TRBJ2-2
DNA: TGTGCCACCCGAGGGGCCGGGGAGCTGTTTTTT
CDR3: CATRGAGELFF

V: TRBV28
size: .
D: .
J: TRBJ2-7
DNA: TGTGCCAGCAGTTTAAAGTGGTACGAGCAGTACTTC
CDR3: CASSLKWYEQYF

V: TRBV19
size: few
D: .
J: TRBJ1-5
DNA: TGTGCCAGTAGCGGCAGTGTCTTGGGGCCCCAGCATTTT
CDR3: CASSGSVLGPQHF

V: TRBV24-1
size: many
D: .
J: TRBJ2-3
DNA: TGTGCCACCAGTGATTCCAGGACAGATACGCAGTATTTT
CDR3: CATSDSRTDTQYF

V: TRBV6-2/TRBV6-3
size: .
D: .
J: TRBJ2-7
DNA: TGTGCCAGCAGTTTCCGGGACACTGCCCAGCAGTACTTC
CDR3: CASSFRDTAQQYF

V: TRBV6-5
size: few
D: .
J: TRBJ2-3
DNA: TGTGCCAGCAGTTCGAGAGAGGGTCCCACAGATACGCAGTATTTT
CDR3: CASSSREGPTDTQYF

V: TRBV6-1
size: .
D: TRBD1
J: TRBJ2-2
DNA: TGTGCCAGCAGAGACAGGGCAACCGGGGAGCTGTTTTTT
CDR3: CASRDRATGELFF

V: TRBV28
size: few
D: .
J: TRBJ2-1
DNA: TGTGCCAGCAGTTTATGGGGGGGGGCGAGGGATAATGAGCAGTTCTTC
CDR3: CASSLWGGARDNEQFF

V: TRBV5-1
size: many
D: TRBD1
J: TRBJ1-1
DNA: TGCGCCAGCAGCCAAACAGGGGATGTGACTGAAGCTTTCTTT
CDR3: CASSQTGDVTEAFF

V: TRBV7-9
size: few
D: .
J: TRBJ2-3
DNA: TGTGCCAGCAGCTTAGGATGGTTGGTAGATACGCAGTATTTT
CDR3: CASSLGWLVDTQYF

V: TRBV2
size: few
D: .
J: TRBJ1-1
DNA: TGTGCCAGCAGTGAAGGGGGACGGACCCGGAACACTGAAGCTTTCTTT
CDR3: CASSEGGRTRNTEAFF

V: TRBV14
size: .
D: .
J: TRBJ2-1
DNA: TGTGCCAGCAGCCACAACTACGGAAACTACAATGAGCAGTTCTTC
CDR3: CASSHNYGNYNEQFF

V: TRBV5-1
size: .
D: .
J: TRBJ1-5
DNA: TGCGCCAGCAGCTTGGGGCAGCCTAGCAATCAGCCCCAGCATTTT
CDR3: CASSLGQPSNQPQHF

V: TRBV7-9
size: .
D: .
J: TRBJ2-5
DNA: TGTGCCAGCAGCAACCGGGACCTCGGGACCCAGTACTTC
CDR3: CASSNRDLGTQYF

V: TRBV7-9
size: many
D: .
J: TRBJ2-3
DNA: TGTGCCAGCAGCTTAGAGGTTGGCAGAGCAGATACGCAGTATTTT
CDR3: CASSLEVGRADTQYF

V: TRBV20-1
size: .
D: TRBD1
J: TRBJ1-2
DNA: TGCAGTGCCCGGGACAGTATCACCTATGGCTACACCTTC
CDR3: CSARDSITYGYTF

V: TRBV28
size: many
D: .
J: TRBJ2-3
DNA: TGTGCCAGCAGTCGCACACCCAGCACAGATACGCAGTATTTT
CDR3: CASSRTPSTDTQYF

V: TRBV4-2
size: few
D: .
J: TRBJ2-7
DNA: TGTGCCAGCAGCCAAGCACAGGGTTCCCACGAGCAGTACTTC
CDR3: CASSQAQGSHEQYF

V: TRBV6-1
size: few
D: .
J: TRBJ1-5
DNA: TGTGCCAGCAGTGAAGGGTGGGAATGGCGGCCCCAGCATTTT
CDR3: CASSEGWEWRPQHF

V: TRBV7-2
size: .
D: TRBD2
J: TRBJ2-5
DNA: TGTGCCAGCAGCCGTGGCGGGGGGGGCCCGCAAGAGACCCAGTACTTC
CDR3: CASSRGGGGPQETQYF

V: TRBV7-9
size: .
D: TRBD1
J: TRBJ1-5
DNA: TGTGCCAGCAGCTCAGTCCGGACAGGGGGCTACAATCAGCCCCAGCATTTT
CDR3: CASSSVRTGGYNQPQHF

V: TRBV7-2
size: .
D: TRBD2
J: TRBJ2-6
DNA: TGTGCCAGCAGCTTAGCGCGACTAGCGGGAGTATATCCTGGGGCCAACGTCCTGACTTTC
CDR3: CASSLARLAGVYPGANVLTF

V: TRBV6-5
size: few
D: .
J: TRBJ2-3
DNA: TGTGCCAGCAGTTACTACGGCGAAACAGATACGCAGTATTTT
CDR3: CASSYYGETDTQYF